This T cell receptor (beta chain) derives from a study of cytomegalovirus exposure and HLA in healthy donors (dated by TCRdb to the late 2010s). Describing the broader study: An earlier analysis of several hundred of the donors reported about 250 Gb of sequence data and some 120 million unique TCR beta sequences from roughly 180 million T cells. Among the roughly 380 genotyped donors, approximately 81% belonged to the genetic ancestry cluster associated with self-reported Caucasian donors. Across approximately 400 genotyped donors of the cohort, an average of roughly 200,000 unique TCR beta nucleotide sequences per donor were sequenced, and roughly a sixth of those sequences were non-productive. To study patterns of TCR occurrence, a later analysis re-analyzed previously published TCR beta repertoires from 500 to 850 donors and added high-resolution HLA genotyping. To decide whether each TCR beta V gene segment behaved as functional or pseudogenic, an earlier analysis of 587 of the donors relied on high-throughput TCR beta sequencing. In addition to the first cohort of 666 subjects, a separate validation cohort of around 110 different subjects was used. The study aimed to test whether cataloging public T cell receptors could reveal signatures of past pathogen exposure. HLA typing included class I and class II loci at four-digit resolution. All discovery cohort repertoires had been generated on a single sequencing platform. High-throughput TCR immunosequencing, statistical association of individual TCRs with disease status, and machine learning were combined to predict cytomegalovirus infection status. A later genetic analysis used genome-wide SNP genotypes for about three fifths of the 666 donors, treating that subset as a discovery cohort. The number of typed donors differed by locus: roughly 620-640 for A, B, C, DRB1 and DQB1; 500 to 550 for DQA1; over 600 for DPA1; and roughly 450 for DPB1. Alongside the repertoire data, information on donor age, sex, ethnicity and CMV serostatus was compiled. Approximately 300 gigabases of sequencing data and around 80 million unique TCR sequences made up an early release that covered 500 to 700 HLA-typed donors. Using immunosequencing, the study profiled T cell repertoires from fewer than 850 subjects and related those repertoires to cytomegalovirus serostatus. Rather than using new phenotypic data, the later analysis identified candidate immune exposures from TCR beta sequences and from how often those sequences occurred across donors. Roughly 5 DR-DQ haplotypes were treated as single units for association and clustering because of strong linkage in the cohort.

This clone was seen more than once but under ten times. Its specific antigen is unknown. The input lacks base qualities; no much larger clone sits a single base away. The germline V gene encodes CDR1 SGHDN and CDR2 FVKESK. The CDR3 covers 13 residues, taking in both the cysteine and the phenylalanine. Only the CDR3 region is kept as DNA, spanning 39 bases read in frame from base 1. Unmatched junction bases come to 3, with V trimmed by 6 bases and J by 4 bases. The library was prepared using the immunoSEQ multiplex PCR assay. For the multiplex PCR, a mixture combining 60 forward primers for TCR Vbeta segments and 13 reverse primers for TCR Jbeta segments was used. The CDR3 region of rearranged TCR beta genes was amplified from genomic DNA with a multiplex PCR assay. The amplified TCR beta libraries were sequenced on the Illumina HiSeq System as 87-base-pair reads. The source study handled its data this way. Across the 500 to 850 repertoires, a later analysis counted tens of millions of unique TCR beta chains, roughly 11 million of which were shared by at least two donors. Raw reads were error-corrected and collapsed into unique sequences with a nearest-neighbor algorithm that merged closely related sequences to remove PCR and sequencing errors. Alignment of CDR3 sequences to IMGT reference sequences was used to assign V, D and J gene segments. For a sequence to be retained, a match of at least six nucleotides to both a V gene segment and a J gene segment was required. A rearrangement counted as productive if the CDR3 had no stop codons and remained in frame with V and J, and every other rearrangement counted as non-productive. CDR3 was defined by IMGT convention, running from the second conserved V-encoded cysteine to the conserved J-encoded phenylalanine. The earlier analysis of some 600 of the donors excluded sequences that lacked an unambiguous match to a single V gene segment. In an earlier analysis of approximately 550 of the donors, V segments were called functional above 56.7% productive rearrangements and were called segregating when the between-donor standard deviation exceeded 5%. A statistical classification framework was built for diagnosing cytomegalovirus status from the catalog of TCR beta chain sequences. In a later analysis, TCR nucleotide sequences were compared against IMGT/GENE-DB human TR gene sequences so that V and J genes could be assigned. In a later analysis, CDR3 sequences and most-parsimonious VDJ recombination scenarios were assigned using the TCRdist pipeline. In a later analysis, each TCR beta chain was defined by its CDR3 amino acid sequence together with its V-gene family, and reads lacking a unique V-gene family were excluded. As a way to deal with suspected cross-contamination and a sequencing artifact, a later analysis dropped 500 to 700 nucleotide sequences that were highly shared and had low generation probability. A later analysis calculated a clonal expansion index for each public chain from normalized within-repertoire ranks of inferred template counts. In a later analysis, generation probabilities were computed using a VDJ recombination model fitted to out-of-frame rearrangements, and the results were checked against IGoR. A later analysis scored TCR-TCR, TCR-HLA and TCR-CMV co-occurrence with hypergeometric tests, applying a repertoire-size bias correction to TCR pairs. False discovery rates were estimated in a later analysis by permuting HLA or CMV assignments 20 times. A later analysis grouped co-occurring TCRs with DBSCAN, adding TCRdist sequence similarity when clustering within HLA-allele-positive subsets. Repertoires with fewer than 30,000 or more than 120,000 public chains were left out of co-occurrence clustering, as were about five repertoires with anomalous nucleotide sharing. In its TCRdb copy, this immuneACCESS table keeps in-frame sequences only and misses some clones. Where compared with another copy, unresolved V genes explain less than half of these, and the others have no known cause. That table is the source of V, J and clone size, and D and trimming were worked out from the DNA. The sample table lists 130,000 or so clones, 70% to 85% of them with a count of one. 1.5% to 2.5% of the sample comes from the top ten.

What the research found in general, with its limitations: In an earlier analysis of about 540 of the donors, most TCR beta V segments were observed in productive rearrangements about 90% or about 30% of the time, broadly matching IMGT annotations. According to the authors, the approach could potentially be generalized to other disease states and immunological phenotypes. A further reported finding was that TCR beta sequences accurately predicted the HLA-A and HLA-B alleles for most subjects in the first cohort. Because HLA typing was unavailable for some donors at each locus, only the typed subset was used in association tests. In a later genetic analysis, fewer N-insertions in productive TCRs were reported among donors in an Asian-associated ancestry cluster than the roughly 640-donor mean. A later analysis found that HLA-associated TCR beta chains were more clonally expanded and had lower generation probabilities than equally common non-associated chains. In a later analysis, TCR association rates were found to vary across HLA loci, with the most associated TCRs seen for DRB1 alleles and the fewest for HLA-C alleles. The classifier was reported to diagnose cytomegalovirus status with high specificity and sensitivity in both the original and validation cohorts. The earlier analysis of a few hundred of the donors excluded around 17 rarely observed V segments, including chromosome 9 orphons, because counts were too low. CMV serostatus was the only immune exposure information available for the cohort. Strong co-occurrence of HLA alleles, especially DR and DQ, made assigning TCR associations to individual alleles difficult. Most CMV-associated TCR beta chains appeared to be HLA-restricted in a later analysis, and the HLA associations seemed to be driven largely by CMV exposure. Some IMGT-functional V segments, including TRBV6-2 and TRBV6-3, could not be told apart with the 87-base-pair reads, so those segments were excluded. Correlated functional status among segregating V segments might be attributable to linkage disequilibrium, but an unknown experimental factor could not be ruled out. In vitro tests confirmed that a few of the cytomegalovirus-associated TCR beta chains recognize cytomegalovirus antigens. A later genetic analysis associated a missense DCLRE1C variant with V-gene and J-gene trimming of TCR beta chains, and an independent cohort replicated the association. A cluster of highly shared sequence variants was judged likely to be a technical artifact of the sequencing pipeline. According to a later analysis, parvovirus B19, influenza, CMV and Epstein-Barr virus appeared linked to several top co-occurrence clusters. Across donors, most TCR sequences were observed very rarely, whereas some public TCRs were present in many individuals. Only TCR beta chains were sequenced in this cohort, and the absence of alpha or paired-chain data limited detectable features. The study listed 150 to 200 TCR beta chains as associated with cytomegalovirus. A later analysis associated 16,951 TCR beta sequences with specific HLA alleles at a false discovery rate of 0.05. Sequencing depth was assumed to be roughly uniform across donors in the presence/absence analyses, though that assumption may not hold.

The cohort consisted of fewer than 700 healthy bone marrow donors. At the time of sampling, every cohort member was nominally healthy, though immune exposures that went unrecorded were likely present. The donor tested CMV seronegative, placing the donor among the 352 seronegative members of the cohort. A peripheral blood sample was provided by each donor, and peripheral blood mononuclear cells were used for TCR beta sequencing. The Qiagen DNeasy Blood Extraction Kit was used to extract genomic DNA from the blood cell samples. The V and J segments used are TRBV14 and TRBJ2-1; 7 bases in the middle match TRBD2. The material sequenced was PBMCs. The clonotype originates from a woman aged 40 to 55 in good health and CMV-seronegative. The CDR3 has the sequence CASSRTSYNEQFF. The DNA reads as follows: TGTGCCAGCAGTCGGACTAGTTACAATGAGCAGTTCTTC.